One and the same sample provided the 32 T cell receptor beta chains below, sequenced in a study of response to subunit inactivated influenza vaccine. TCRdb reanalysed the RT-PCR reads using MiXCR and keeps one entry per CDR3 protein. Found here are 800,000 or so distinct CDR3 sequences, 20% to 25% of them singletons; the top ten hold about 10%. The sample consisted of PBMCs from blood, taken less than 6 days after vaccination. The receptors were sampled from a man in his forties or fifties who received an inactivated influenza vaccine.

This clonotype was counted a few times. The genes are TRBV7-2 and TRBJ1-1; D is unclear. The CDR3 is made up of 13 amino acids. Germline CDR1 SGHTA, CDR2 FQGNSA. V was trimmed by 2 bases and J by 0 bases, leaving 4 bases between them. The CDR3 spells CASSLYVNTEAFF. CDR3 coding DNA: TGTGCCAGCAGCTTATATGTGAACACTGAAGCTTTCTTT.

The J gene is TRBJ2-3, the V gene TRBV11-2, with D tentatively TRBD1 (5 bases). The CDR3 totals 15 residues. Germline V gene lookup returns CDR1 SGHAT and CDR2 FQNNGV. V shed 5 bases and J shed 5 bases, with 17 bases lying between them. CDR3 sequence (DNA): TGTGCCAGCAGCCCTCGACAGTTTCGCGGAGATACGCAGTATTTT. Protein product: CASSPRQFRGDTQYF.

There are a few counts of this clonotype. The rearrangement joins TRBV10-3 to TRBJ2-5; D is unclear. Trimming cost V 8 bases and J 1 base, with 8 bases left between them. Germline assignment: CDR1 ENHRY and CDR2 SYGVKD. This CDR3 has 12 amino acids. The CDR3 reads CAIGPAQETQYF. The CDR3 bases are TGTGCCATCGGGCCAGCCCAAGAGACCCAGTACTTC.

This clonotype appeared a few times. The rearrangement uses TRBV5-1 and TRBJ2-1, with 7 bases aligning to TRBD2. The CDR3 extends over 13 amino acids. Germline values: CDR1 SGHRS, CDR2 YFSETQ. The junction had 7 bases not matched to a gene; V was cut back by 4 bases and J by 9 bases. Written as DNA, the CDR3 is TGCGCCAGCAGCATGACTAGCCGGGGTGAGCAGTTCTTC. Translation: CASSMTSRGEQFF.

This clonotype came up a few times. V usage is TRBV4-3 and J usage is TRBJ2-7; 7 bases agree with TRBD1. The V gene end was trimmed by 0 bases and the J gene end by 3 bases; junction bases not matched to a gene: 8. The CDR3 has 16 residues. Looked up from germline, CDR1 is LGHNA and CDR2 is YSLEER. The CDR3 DNA sequence: TGCGCCAGCAGCCAAGATGGACAGGCGGGCCTCTACGAGCAGTACTTC. Its translation is CASSQDGQAGLYEQYF.

The CDR3 loop reads CASSFSGLDYNEQFF. The CDR3 DNA is TGTGCCAGCAGCTTTAGCGGCCTAGACTACAATGAGCAGTTCTTC. The chain links TRBV7-7 to TRBJ2-1, with a weak D call TRBD2 (6 bases). Between the trimmed V and J ends, which lost 3 bases and 3 bases, there was a span of 12 bases. The CDR3 has 15 residues. CDR1 is SSHAT and CDR2 is FNYEAQ in the germline V gene (reference sequence).

This clonotype has a handful of counts. The chain joins TRBV6-2 or TRBV6-3 to TRBJ2-2, with D hard to call. Trimming took off 2 bases at V and 5 bases at J, with 12 bases between the two ends. This CDR3 has 15 amino acids. Per the germline V gene, CDR1 is MNHEY and CDR2 is SVGEGT. CDR3 loop: CASSYPGHFTGELFF. Written as DNA, the CDR3 is TGTGCCAGCAGTTACCCAGGCCACTTTACCGGGGAGCTGTTTTTT.

The table lists this clonotype with a few counts. J is TRBJ2-7 and V is TRBV20-1; TRBD2 matches 13 bases. V gave up 0 bases and J gave up 4 bases; unmatched junction bases: 6. CDR1 DFQATT and CDR2 SNEGSKA come from the germline V gene (reference sequence). The CDR3 has 16 amino acids. The CDR3 reads CSARDPLLAGGYEQYF. The CDR3, as DNA: TGCAGTGCTAGAGATCCCCTACTAGCGGGAGGGTACGAGCAGTACTTC.

This clonotype was seen once. The chain employs TRBV7-8 and TRBJ1-5, with TRBD1 identical over 8 bases. Per the germline V gene, CDR1 is SGHVS and CDR2 is FQNEAQ. The CDR3 is made up of 16 amino acids. Losses at the gene ends were 0 bases for V and 2 bases for J; bases not matched to a gene: 3. CDR3 region: CASSLATGEGNQPQHF. The CDR3 DNA is TGTGCCAGCAGCTTAGCGACAGGGGAGGGCAATCAGCCCCAGCATTTT.

This rearrangement joins TRBV5-5 to TRBJ2-3; TRBD2 matches 8 bases. Trimming at V came to 0 bases and at J to 6 bases, leaving 6 bases not matched to a gene. Germline CDR1 reads SGHKS; CDR2 reads YYEKEE (reference sequence). CDR3 length equals 15 residues. CDR3 DNA sequence: TGTGCCAGCAGCTTGGTGGCGCGGGGGGAGGATACGCAGTATTTT. This codes for CASSLVARGEDTQYF.

The V and J genes are TRBV7-8 and TRBJ2-5, with D hard to call. V lost 5 bases and J 6 bases, leaving 16 bases between the germline ends. The germline V gene encodes CDR1 SGHVS and CDR2 FQNEAQ. This CDR3 spans 14 amino acids. Written as DNA, the CDR3 is TGTGCCAGCAGCCCGACGTTTGGGGTAAAGACCCAGTACTTC. It translates to CASSPTFGVKTQYF.

This chain joins TRBV6-1 and TRBJ1-1; 9 nucleotides align to TRBD1. J gave up 1 base and V 6 bases, and 6 bases lay outside the gene matches. The CDR3 loop spans 15 amino acids. CDR1 is MNHNS and CDR2 is SASEGT in the germline V gene. CDR3 in amino acids: CASRPWGQGNTEAFF. In DNA, the CDR3 is TGTGCCAGCAGACCCTGGGGACAGGGGAACACTGAAGCTTTCTTT.

This clonotype was seen a handful of times. The V gene is TRBV4-3, the J gene TRBJ1-1; a weak D match, TRBD1 (5 bases). Germline values: CDR1 LGHNA, CDR2 YSLEER. CDR3 size: 15 residues. V was cut by 5 bases and J by 0 bases, with 13 bases left in between. CDR3 DNA: TGCGCCAGCAGCGAGGGACTTCAGTTGAACACTGAAGCTTTCTTT. Its translation is CASSEGLQLNTEAFF.

This chain connects TRBV7-3 to TRBJ2-1; D ambiguous. The length of the CDR3 is 16 residues. Trimming stripped 2 bases from V and 0 bases from J, with 11 bases between. Germline CDR1 and CDR2: SGHTA and FQGTGA. The CDR3 DNA is TGTGCCAGCAGCTTATCTTTCCGCAGCTCCTACAATGAGCAGTTCTTC. Translating gives CASSLSFRSSYNEQFF.

This clonotype was counted only a few times. The chain is built from TRBV6-1 and TRBJ1-5; D gene uncertain. The CDR3 runs 13 residues. CDR1 and CDR2 from the germline V gene are MNHNS and SASEGT. Deletions cut 6 bases from V and 6 bases from J, with 12 bases between. This CDR3 reads CASSPGASQPQHF. DNA of the CDR3: TGTGCCAGCAGCCCCGGAGCCTCTCAGCCCCAGCATTTT.

V usage is TRBV20-1 and J usage is TRBJ1-4; no reliable D call. The CDR3 sequence is 12 residues long. V lost 0 bases, J lost 5 bases, and 4 bases lay in between. Germline values: CDR1 DFQATT, CDR2 SNEGSKA (reference sequence). In DNA form, the CDR3 reads TGCAGTGCTAGAGATTTGAATGAAAAACTGTTTTTT. Encoded protein: CSARDLNEKLFF.

This clonotype was counted between two and nine times. The chain joins TRBV20-1 to TRBJ1-6; TRBD1 might be the D (5 bases). This CDR3 is built from 13 residues. The germline V gene encodes CDR1 DFQATT and CDR2 SNEGSKA (reference sequence). V gave up 0 bases and J gave up 8 bases, with 8 bases separating them. CDR3 DNA sequence: TGCAGTGCTAGAGAAGGACACGATTCACCCCTCCACTTT. Translation: CSAREGHDSPLHF.

The table lists this clonotype with a few counts. The rearrangement joins TRBV2 to TRBJ2-3; 7 positions agree with TRBD2. The CDR3 loop spans 15 amino acids. Germline trimming cut 4 bases from V and 1 base from J; bases unmatched to any gene: 5. The germline CDR1 and CDR2 sequences are SNHLY and FYNNEI. CDR3 nucleotides: TGTGCCAGCAGTGTATCGGGGAGGGGCACAGATACGCAGTATTTT. Protein sequence: CASSVSGRGTDTQYF.

The sample holds many counts of this clonotype. This chain joins TRBV20-1 and TRBJ2-2; 15 positions agree with TRBD2. V shed 0 bases and J 1 base; nucleotides not matched to a gene: 6. The CDR3 spans 19 residues. Germline lookup yields CDR1 DFQATT and CDR2 SNEGSKA (reference sequence). The CDR3 DNA sequence: TGCAGTGCTAGAGATGGGGGACTAGCGGGGGGAAGGAACACCGGGGAGCTGTTTTTT. This encodes CSARDGGLAGGRNTGELFF.

The V gene is TRBV27, the J gene TRBJ2-5; TRBD2 matches 13 bases. V was pared by 5 bases and J by 2 bases, with 5 bases of the junction left unmatched. Germline V CDR1 and CDR2: MNHEY, SMNVEV (reference sequence). The CDR3 runs 16 residues. CDR3 sequence (DNA): TGTGCCAGCAGTGGGACTAGCGGGATTTGGCAAGAGACCCAGTACTTC. Amino acid sequence: CASSGTSGIWQETQYF.

This clonotype was seen a handful of times. The V call is TRBV20-1, the J call TRBJ1-1; 7 bases are a match to TRBD1. V lost 0 bases, J lost 1 base, and 8 bases stayed unmatched. Germline V gene data show CDR1 as DFQATT and CDR2 as SNEGSKA (reference sequence). This CDR3 spans 16 amino acids. CDR3 coding DNA: TGCAGTGCTAGAGATTACAGGGGCAGTGGGAACACTGAAGCTTTCTTT. Residues: CSARDYRGSGNTEAFF.

This clonotype came up many times. The chain has TRBV7-2 and TRBJ2-7; 8 nucleotides line up with TRBD1. Germline CDR1 SGHTA, CDR2 FQGNSA. V lost 3 bases to trimming and J lost 5 bases; unmatched junction nucleotides: 6. The CDR3 is 14 amino acids. The CDR3 region is CASSFSTGVHEQYF. The DNA of the CDR3 is TGTGCCAGCAGCTTCTCGACAGGGGTTCACGAGCAGTACTTC.

The chain uses TRBV4-1 and TRBJ2-2, with a weak D call TRBD1 (6 bases). The CDR3 is made up of 17 amino acids. V lost 0 bases and J lost 0, with 11 bases in between. Germline V lookup: CDR1 MGHRA, CDR2 YSYEKL. The CDR3 loop reads CASSQDTTGANTGELFF. CDR3 DNA sequence: TGCGCCAGCAGCCAAGACACGACAGGCGCGAACACCGGGGAGCTGTTTTTT.

This clonotype was seen a handful of times. V usage is TRBV12-3 or TRBV12-4 and J usage is TRBJ2-1, with D tentatively TRBD1 (5 bases). CDR3 length: 11 amino acids. V lost 5 bases, J lost 9 bases, and 8 bases lay in between. CDR3 residues: CASSNRGEQFF. The CDR3 coding sequence is TGTGCCAGCAGTAATAGGGGTGAGCAGTTCTTC.

There are many counts of this clonotype. This sequence joins TRBV5-1 and TRBJ2-1, with 7 positions matching TRBD1. The junction had 4 bases not matched to a gene; V was cut back by 0 bases and J by 7 bases. This CDR3 region has 14 residues. CDR1 and CDR2 (germline): SGHRS, YFSETQ. The CDR3 region has the DNA TGCGCCAGCAGCTTGGGACAGGGTTGGAATGAGCAGTTCTTC. Its translation: CASSLGQGWNEQFF.

The chain joins TRBV25-1 to TRBJ2-2; D unclear. The CDR3 covers 13 residues. With 0 bases removed from V and 3 bases from J, the gap between germline ends came to 2 bases. Germline V gene sequence: CDR1 MGHDK, CDR2 SYGVNS. Here the CDR3 DNA reads TGTGCCAGCAGTGAATACGACACCGGGGAGCTGTTTTTT. This sequence encodes CASSEYDTGELFF.

The count of this clonotype is one. The V call is TRBV7-3, the J call TRBJ1-1, with D unresolved. Germline CDR1 is SGHTA and CDR2 is FQGTGA. V was pared by 6 bases and J by 5 bases, with 13 bases between. This CDR3 is built from 13 residues. This chain's CDR3 is CASSGYGVTEAFF. The DNA of the CDR3 is TGTGCCAGCAGTGGATATGGGGTTACTGAAGCTTTCTTT.

This clonotype was observed a handful of times. The J gene is TRBJ1-4, the V gene TRBV6-1; D unclear. V was cut by 2 bases and J by 0 bases, with 10 bases left in between. The germline CDR1 and CDR2 sequences are MNHNS and SASEGT. The CDR3 loop spans 16 amino acids. The CDR3 DNA reads as TGTGCCAGCAGTGAAAAGTGGAGTGCAACTAATGAAAAACTGTTTTTT. Its protein is CASSEKWSATNEKLFF.

This clonotype was recorded at least ten times. The CDR3 nucleotides read TGTGCCAGCAGTTTAGGAGGGAAAGTCTACGAGCAGTACTTC. Its translation is CASSLGGKVYEQYF. V usage is TRBV12-3 or TRBV12-4 and J usage is TRBJ2-7, with a weak D call TRBD2 (5 bases). The CDR3 is 14 residues long. With 1 base removed from V and 3 bases from J, the gap between germline ends came to 10 bases.

In regard to this clonotype: Mismatch with germline at one junction end may stem from a read error. The J gene is TRBJ2-3, the V gene TRBV27, with TRBD2 identical over 11 bases. The CDR3 length is 16 residues. Germline V CDR1 and CDR2: MNHEY, SMNVEV (reference sequence). The CDR3 region has the DNA TGTGCCAGCAGCACCCGTAGCGGGGGGGCTGTAGATACGCAGTGTTTT. Translating it yields CASSTRSGGAVDTQCF.

The chain joins TRBV30 to TRBJ2-4, with D unclear. CDR1 GTSNPN and CDR2 SVGIG come from the germline V gene (reference sequence). With 2 bases removed from V and 1 base from J, the gap between germline ends came to 12 bases. This CDR3 comprises 15 residues. This CDR3 reads CAWSYKNHAKNIQYF. CDR3 coding DNA: TGTGCCTGGAGTTACAAAAATCATGCCAAAAACATTCAGTACTTC.

The chain employs TRBV18 and TRBJ2-2; unclear D gene. Trimming removed 7 bases at V and 1 base at J, with 7 bases between. The CDR3 totals 13 residues. Looked up from germline, CDR1 is KGHSH and CDR2 is LQKENI. The CDR3 reads CASFRENTGELFF. The CDR3 region has the DNA TGTGCCAGCTTCCGAGAGAACACCGGGGAGCTGTTTTTT. The entire variable domain, with the rest obtained from reference TRBV18 and TRBJ2-2, is as follows: NAGVMQNPRHLVRRRGQEARLRCSPMKGHSHVYWYRQLPEEGLKFMVYLQKENIIDESGMPKERFSAEFPKEGPSILRIQQVVRGDSAAYFCASFRENTGELFFGEGSRLTVL.